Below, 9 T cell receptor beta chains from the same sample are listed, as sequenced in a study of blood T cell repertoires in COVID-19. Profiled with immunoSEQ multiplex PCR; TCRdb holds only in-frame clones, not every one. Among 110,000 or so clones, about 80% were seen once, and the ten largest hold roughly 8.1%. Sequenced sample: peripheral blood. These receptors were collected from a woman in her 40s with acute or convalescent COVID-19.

CDR3 in DNA: TGTGCCAGCAGTGCGCTAGCGGGAGGAAACGATGAGCAGTTCTTC. Its protein is CASSALAGGNDEQFF. This chain links TRBV2 with TRBJ2-1; TRBD2 matches at 11 bases. This CDR3 spans 15 amino acids. Trimming cost V 4 bases and J 8 bases; bases outside gene matches: 7. The V gene's germline CDR1 is SNHLY and CDR2 FYNNEI.

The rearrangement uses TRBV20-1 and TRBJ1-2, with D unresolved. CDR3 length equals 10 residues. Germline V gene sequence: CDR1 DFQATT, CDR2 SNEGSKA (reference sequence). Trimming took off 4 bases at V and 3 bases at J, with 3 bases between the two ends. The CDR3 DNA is TGCAGTGCTAAGCACTATGGCTACACCTTC. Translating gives CSAKHYGYTF.

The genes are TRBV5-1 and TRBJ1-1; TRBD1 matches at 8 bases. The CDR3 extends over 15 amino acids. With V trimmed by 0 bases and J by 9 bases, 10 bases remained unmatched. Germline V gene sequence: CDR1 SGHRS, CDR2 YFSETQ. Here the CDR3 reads CASSLGTGSAGKAFF. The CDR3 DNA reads TGCGCCAGCAGCTTGGGGACAGGGTCAGCGGGGAAAGCTTTCTTT.

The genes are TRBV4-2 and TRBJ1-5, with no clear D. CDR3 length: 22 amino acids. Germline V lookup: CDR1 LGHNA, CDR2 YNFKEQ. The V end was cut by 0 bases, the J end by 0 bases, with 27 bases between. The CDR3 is CASSQEVRGRATRKYSNQPQHF. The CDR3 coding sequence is TGTGCCAGCAGCCAAGAGGTGCGTGGGAGGGCCACACGAAAGTATAGCAATCAGCCCCAGCATTTT.

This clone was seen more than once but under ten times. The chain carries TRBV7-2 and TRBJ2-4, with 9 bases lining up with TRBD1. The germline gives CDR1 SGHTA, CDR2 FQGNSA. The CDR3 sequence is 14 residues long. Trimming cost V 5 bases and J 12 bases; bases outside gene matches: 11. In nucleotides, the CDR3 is TGTGCCAGCAGCCCGTCCCGGGACAGGGCAACTCAGTACTTC. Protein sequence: CASSPSRDRATQYF.

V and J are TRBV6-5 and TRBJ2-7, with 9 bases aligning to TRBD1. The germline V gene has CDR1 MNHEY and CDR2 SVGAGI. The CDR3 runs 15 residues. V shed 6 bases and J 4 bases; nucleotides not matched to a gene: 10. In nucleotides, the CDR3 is TGTGCCAGCAGCCTTAGACAGGGGGGACTTTACGAGCAGTACTTC. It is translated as CASSLRQGGLYEQYF.

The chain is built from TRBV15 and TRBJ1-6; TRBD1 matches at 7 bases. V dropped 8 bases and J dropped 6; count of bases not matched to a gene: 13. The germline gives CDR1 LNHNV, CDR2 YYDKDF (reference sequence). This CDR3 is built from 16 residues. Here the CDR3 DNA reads TGTGCCACCTCATCGTTTCCGGGACAGCGTAATTCACCCCTCCACTTT. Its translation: CATSSFPGQRNSPLHF.

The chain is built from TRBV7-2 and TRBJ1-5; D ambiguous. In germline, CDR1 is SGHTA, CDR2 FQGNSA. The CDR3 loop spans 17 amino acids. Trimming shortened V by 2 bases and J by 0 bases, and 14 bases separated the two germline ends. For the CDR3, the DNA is TGTGCCAGCAGCTTATCAGCGGGATTATATAGCAATCAGCCCCAGCATTTT. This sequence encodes CASSLSAGLYSNQPQHF.

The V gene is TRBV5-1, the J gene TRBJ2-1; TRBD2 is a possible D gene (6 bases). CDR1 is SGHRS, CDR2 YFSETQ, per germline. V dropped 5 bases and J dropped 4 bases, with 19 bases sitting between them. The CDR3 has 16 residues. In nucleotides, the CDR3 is TGCGCCAGCAGGACCATCCCCGGGGGAACATACAATGAGCAGTTCTTC. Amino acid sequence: CASRTIPGGTYNEQFF.